This T cell receptor (beta chain) stems from a study of shared clonotypes between healthy human individuals. Study-wide points: Clonotype sharing across donors was expected to vary with sequencing depth. For naive CD4 cells, roughly 5% of clonotypes were shared across a few donors.

Concerning this clone: Its antigen is not known. Other DNA variants within this sample encode the same CDR3.

Naive-designated CD8 cells lacked CD45RO, were positively enriched for CCR7, and omitted terminally differentiated effector memory CD45RA+ cells. Assay used: immunoSEQ multiplex PCR; TCRdb lists only in-frame clones, some missing. The sample records hundreds of thousands of clones, roughly nine tenths being singletons. This TCR was sampled from a man aged 25-45 years in good health. Material: naive CD8+ T cells sorted from blood.

For the CDR3, the DNA is TGTGCCAGCAGTTTTGGGGCCACCGGGGAGCTGTTTTTT. This translates into CASSFGATGELFF. This chain links TRBV27 with TRBJ2-2; TRBD1 might be the D (5 bases). This CDR3 has 13 amino acids. The V gene's germline CDR1 is MNHEY and CDR2 SMNVEV (reference sequence). Trimming removed 3 bases at V and 4 bases at J, with 6 bases between.